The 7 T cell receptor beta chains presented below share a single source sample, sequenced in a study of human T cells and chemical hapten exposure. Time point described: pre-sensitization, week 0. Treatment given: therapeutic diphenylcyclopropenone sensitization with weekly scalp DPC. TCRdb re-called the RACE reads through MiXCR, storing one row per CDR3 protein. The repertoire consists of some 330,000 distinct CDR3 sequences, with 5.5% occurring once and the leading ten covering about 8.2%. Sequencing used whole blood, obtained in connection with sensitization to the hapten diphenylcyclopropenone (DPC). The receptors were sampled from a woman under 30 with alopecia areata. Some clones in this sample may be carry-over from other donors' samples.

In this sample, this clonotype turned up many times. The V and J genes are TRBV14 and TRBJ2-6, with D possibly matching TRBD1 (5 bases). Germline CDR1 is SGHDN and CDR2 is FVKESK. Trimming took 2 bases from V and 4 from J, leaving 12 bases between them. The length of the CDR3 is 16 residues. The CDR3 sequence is CASSQLRAPGANVLTF. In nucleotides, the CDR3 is TGTGCCAGCAGCCAACTCAGGGCCCCCGGGGCCAACGTCCTGACTTTC.

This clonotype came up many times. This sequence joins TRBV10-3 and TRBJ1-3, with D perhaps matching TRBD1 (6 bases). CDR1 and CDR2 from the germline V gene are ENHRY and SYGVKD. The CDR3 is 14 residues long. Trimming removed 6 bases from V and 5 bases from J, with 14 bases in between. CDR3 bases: TGTGCCATCAGCCCGGACAGCGGTAGAAACACCATATATTTT. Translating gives CAISPDSGRNTIYF.

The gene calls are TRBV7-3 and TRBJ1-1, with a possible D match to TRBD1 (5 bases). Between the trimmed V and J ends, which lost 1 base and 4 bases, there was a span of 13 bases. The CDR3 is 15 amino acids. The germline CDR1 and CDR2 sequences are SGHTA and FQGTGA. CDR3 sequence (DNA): TGTGCCAGCAGCTTAAATTCTAGAGGGGCCACTGAAGCTTTCTTT. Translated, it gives CASSLNSRGATEAFF.

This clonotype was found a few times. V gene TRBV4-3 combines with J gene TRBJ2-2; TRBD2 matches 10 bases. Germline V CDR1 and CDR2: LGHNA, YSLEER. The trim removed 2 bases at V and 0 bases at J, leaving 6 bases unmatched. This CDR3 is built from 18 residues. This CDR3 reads CASSQRLAGDPNTGELFF. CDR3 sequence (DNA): TGCGCCAGCAGCCAACGGCTAGCGGGGGACCCGAACACCGGGGAGCTGTTTTTT.

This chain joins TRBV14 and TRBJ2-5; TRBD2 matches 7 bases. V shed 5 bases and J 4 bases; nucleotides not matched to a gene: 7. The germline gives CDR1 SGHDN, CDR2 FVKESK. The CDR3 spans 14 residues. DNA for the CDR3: TGTGCCAGCAGCGGCGGACTAGTCCGAGAGACCCAGTACTTC. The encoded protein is CASSGGLVRETQYF.

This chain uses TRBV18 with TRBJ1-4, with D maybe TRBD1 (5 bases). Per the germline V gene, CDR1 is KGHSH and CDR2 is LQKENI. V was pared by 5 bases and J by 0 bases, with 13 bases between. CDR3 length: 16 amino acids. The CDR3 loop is CASSRGSSSTNEKLFF. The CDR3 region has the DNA TGTGCCAGCTCAAGGGGTTCCAGTTCAACTAATGAAAAACTGTTTTTT.

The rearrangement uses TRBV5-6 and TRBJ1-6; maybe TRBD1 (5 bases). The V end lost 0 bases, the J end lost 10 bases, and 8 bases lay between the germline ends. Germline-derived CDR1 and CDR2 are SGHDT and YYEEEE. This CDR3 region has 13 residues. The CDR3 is CASSLVGASPLHF. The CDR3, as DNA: TGTGCCAGCAGCTTGGTTGGGGCCTCACCCCTCCACTTT.